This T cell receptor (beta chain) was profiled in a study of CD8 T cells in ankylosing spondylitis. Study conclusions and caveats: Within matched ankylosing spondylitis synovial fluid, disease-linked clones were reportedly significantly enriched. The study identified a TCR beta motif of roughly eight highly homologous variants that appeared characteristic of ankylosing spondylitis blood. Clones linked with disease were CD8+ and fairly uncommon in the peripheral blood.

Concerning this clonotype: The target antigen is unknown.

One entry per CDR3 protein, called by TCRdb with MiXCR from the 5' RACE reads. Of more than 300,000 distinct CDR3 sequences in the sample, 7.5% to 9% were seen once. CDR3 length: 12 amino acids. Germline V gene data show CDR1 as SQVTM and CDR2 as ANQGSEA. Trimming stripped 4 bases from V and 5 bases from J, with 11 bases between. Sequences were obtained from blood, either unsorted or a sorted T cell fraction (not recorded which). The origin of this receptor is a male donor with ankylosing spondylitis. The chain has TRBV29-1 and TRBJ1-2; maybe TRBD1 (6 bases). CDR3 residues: CSVARGEYGYTF. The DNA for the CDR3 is TGCAGCGTTGCTAGGGGGGAGTATGGCTACACCTTC.